The 20 T cell receptor beta chains reported below all come from one sample, sequenced in a study of T cells in women clearing cervical HPV infection (dated by TCRdb to the late 2010s). The library was made by the immunoSEQ multiplex PCR assay. Here the immuneACCESS table is served through TCRdb, limited to in-frame sequences with V and J called. Missing clones are a known gap in these copies; in checked studies unresolved V genes cover under half, and the rest lacks a known reason. The table kept for this sample lists approximately 21,000 clones. The ten largest clones add up to less than 3% of the sample. Sequencing was performed on blood buffy coat. These receptors were taken from a woman aged 18-70 years with a cervical HPV16 infection that either progressed to CIN3+ or cleared (not recorded which).

Turning to this clone: The CDR3 end falls 3 residues outside the read, so it is completed with the germline J gene. The chain uses TRBV13 and TRBJ2-3; the D gene is possibly TRBD1 (6 bases). This CDR3 is 14 amino acids long. In germline, CDR1 is PRHDT, CDR2 FYEKMQ (reference sequence). The CDR3 sequence: CASSSTGTQETQYF. CDR3 bases read: TGTGCCAGCAGCTCTACAGGGACCCAAGAGACG.

About this clone itself: The CDR3 end falls 3 residues outside the read, so it is completed with the germline J gene. The chain is built from TRBV5-6 and TRBJ1-2; a possible D gene is TRBD1 (6 bases). Between the trimmed V and J ends, which lost 0 bases and 4 bases, there was a span of 7 bases. The CDR3 runs to 13 residues. Germline CDR1 and CDR2: SGHDT and YYEEEE. Partial CDR3 DNA: TGTGCCAGCAGCTTGGAACAGGGCTATGGC. The encoded protein is CASSLEQGYG. The whole CDR3 region reads CASSLEQGYGYTF.

Turning to this clone: The sequence runs out 3 residues before the end of the CDR3; the remainder is reconstructed from the germline J gene. The chain employs TRBV19 and TRBJ2-1; tentative D call: TRBD2 (6 bases). The CDR3 runs 14 residues. The V gene lost 5 bases and the J gene lost 8 bases, with 16 bases spanning the gap. Germline loops: CDR1 LNHDA, CDR2 SQIVND (reference sequence). The sequenced CDR3 bases are TGTGCCAGTAGTGGAGGTTTGGGGGGTGATGAG. Residues: CASSGGLGGDE. From start to end, the CDR3 is CASSGGLGGDEQFF.

Turning to this clone: The CDR3 end falls 3 residues outside the read, so it is completed with the germline J gene. V gene TRBV5-8 combines with J gene TRBJ1-6, with D unresolved. Trimming cost V 4 bases and J 12 bases, with 8 bases left between them. The CDR3 contains 11 residues. Germline lookup yields CDR1 SGHTS and CDR2 YDEGEE. CDR3 region: CASSRIGPLHF. The part of the CDR3 DNA that was read is TGTGCCAGCAGCCGTATCGGACCC.

On this clone itself: The CDR3 is cut off 3 residues early in the read; its end comes from the germline J gene. The rearrangement joins TRBV28 to TRBJ1-1; D uncertain. The CDR3 is 16 amino acids. Trimming removed 2 bases at V and 1 base at J, with 14 bases between. CDR1 is MDHEN and CDR2 is SYDVKM in the germline V gene. The sequenced part of the CDR3 DNA is TGTGCCAGCAGTTTACGACCACGACATCAGAACACTGAA. Residues: CASSLRPRHQNTE. The whole CDR3 is CASSLRPRHQNTEAFF.

CDR3 DNA, as far as it was read: TGTGCCAGCAACCATAGGACAATGCCCACCTACGAC. Residues: CASNHRTMPTYD. The entire CDR3 reads CASNHRTMPTYDYTF. The gene calls are TRBV6-2 or TRBV6-3 and TRBJ1-2, with a tentative D call TRBD1 (5 bases). The read falls 3 residues short of the CDR3 end, and the missing part is taken from the germline J gene. This CDR3 has 15 amino acids. CDR1 MNHEY and CDR2 SVGEGT come from the germline V gene.

Turning to this clone: The DNA ends 3 residues before the CDR3 does, and the rest of the CDR3 is filled in from the germline J gene. V usage is TRBV19 and J usage is TRBJ2-7; the match to TRBD2 covers 9 bases. V shed 4 bases and J 2 bases; nucleotides not matched to a gene: 9. This CDR3 region has 16 residues. Germline CDR1 is LNHDA and CDR2 is SQIVND (reference sequence). CDR3 residues: CASSRVAGVLTYEQYF. The part of the CDR3 DNA that was read is TGTGCCAGTAGTAGAGTAGCGGGAGTTCTAACCTACGAG.

Comments on this clone: Coverage ceases 3 residues before the CDR3 finishes, and the germline J gene fills in the end. This chain links TRBV6-4 with TRBJ1-1; D may be TRBD1 (6 bases). The germline CDR1 and CDR2 sequences are MRHNA and SNTAGT. V lost 7 bases and J 5 bases, leaving 17 bases between the germline ends. The CDR3 totals 14 residues. The CDR3 sequence: CASTRTQDSTEAFF. Partial CDR3 DNA: TGTGCCAGCACCCGTACCCAGGACAGTACTGAA.

This clone is identified as medium-sized from frequency. Read coverage stops 3 residues before the CDR3 terminus; the germline J gene supplies the remainder. The rearrangement joins TRBV5-1 to TRBJ2-2; 8 bases fit TRBD1. CDR1 and CDR2 (germline): SGHRS, YFSETQ. J lost 6 bases, V lost 2 bases, and 9 bases had no gene match. This CDR3 contains 16 residues. The CDR3 bases that were read are TGCGCCAGCAGCTTCTCTGGGCAGGGGGCGCCCGGGGAG. It encodes CASSFSGQGAPGE. The whole CDR3 sequence reads CASSFSGQGAPGELFF.

Notes on this clone: With the read ending 3 residues before the CDR3 end, the germline J gene is used to fill in that end. The chain combines TRBV7-8 with TRBJ2-7, with 10 positions matching TRBD2. V lost 3 bases to trimming and J lost 3 bases; unmatched junction nucleotides: 5. The CDR3 consists of 15 residues. CDR1 and CDR2 (germline): SGHVS, FQNEAQ. The CDR3 protein is CASSFGPSGSYEQYF. CDR3 DNA (partial): TGTGCCAGCAGCTTTGGTCCTAGCGGGAGCTACGAG. Using reference TRBV7-8 and TRBJ2-7 for the parts outside the CDR3, the full variable domain is GAGVSQSPRYKVAKRGQDVALRCDPISGHVSLFWYQQALGQGPEFLTYFQNEAQLDKSGLPSDRFFAERPEGSVSTLKIQRTQQEDSAVYLCASSFGPSGSYEQYFGPGTRLTVT.

On this clone itself: The read stops 3 residues short of the end of the CDR3; the missing end is completed from the germline J gene. This chain joins TRBV2 and TRBJ1-1; TRBD1 aligns across 7 bases. Germline V gene lookup returns CDR1 SNHLY and CDR2 FYNNEI. The V segment lost 7 bases and the J segment 0 bases; nucleotides outside the gene matches: 5. CDR3 size: 14 residues. This CDR3 reads CASTIRGMNTEAFF. The CDR3 bases that were read are TGTGCCAGCACAATCAGGGGGATGAACACTGAA.

Comment on this clone: The read falls 3 residues short of the CDR3 end, and the missing part is taken from the germline J gene. The chain carries TRBV6-2 or TRBV6-3 and TRBJ2-3; a weak D match, TRBD2 (7 bases). The CDR3 contains 14 residues. CDR1 and CDR2 from the germline V gene are MNHEY and SVGEGT. The DNA read from the CDR3 is TGTGCCAGCAGTCCGCGAGGGGGGGTGGAGGCG. This gives the protein CASSPRGGVEA. The whole CDR3 sequence is CASSPRGGVEAQYF.

Regarding this clone: The read terminates 3 residues before the CDR3 end, so the remaining end is supplied by the germline J gene. The genes are TRBV29-1 and TRBJ2-1; 11 bases match TRBD2. This CDR3 is 13 amino acids long. CDR1 is SQVTM and CDR2 is ANQGSEA in the germline V gene. Unmatched junction bases numbered 5, after V lost 5 bases and J lost 8 bases. This CDR3 is CSVLTSGEDEQFF. Partial CDR3 DNA: TGCAGCGTTTTGACTAGCGGGGAAGATGAG.

About this clone itself: The sequenced fragment ends 3 residues before the CDR3 boundary, so the rest is inferred from the germline J gene. This rearrangement joins TRBV19 to TRBJ1-2, with D possibly matching TRBD1 (5 bases). The CDR3 spans 20 residues. Germline V gives CDR1 LNHDA, CDR2 SQIVND (reference sequence). Partial CDR3 DNA: TGTGCCAGTAGTTACTGGGGACTAGCGGAACCTGCTGGAGACACAGATACC. It translates to CASSYWGLAEPAGDTDT. In full, the CDR3 reads CASSYWGLAEPAGDTDTYTF. Filled out from reference TRBV19 and TRBJ1-2, the complete variable domain reads DGGITQSPKYLFRKEGQNVTLSCEQNLNHDAMYWYRQDPGQGLRLIYYSQIVNDFQKGDIAEGYSVSREKKESFPLTVTSAQKNPTAFYLCASSYWGLAEPAGDTDTYTFGSGTRLTVV.

Concerning this clone: The CDR3 is cut off 3 residues early in the read; its end comes from the germline J gene. V and J are TRBV6-1 and TRBJ2-5; possibly TRBD2 for D (6 bases). The CDR3 consists of 12 residues. V was shortened by 4 bases and J by 5 bases, with 8 bases between the two germline ends. From germline, CDR1 is MNHNS and CDR2 SASEGT. CDR3 sequence: CASSGLVETQYF. The part of the CDR3 DNA that was read is TGTGCCAGCAGTGGACTAGTTGAGACC.

Comments on this clone: The CDR3 goes on 3 residues after the read ends, and that part is filled in from the germline J gene. The rearrangement joins TRBV10-2 to TRBJ2-1; 9 nucleotides match TRBD2. V lost 6 bases, J lost 4 bases, and 10 bases stayed unmatched. Looked up from germline, CDR1 is WSHSY and CDR2 is SAAADI. The CDR3 length is 16 residues. CDR3 in amino acids: CASSPTAGGHYNEQFF. CDR3 bases read: TGCGCCAGCAGCCCAACTGCGGGGGGGCATTACAATGAG.

Regarding this clone: The read ends 3 residues before the CDR3 terminus; that terminus is restored from the germline J gene. V and J are TRBV28 and TRBJ1-1; D gene uncertain. The CDR3 runs to 15 residues. V was clipped by 3 bases and J by 1 base, with 12 bases between them. Germline CDR1 is MDHEN and CDR2 is SYDVKM. CDR3 DNA, as far as it was read: TGTGCCAGCAGTTTTCTTTGGGCCTCGAACACTGAA. Translated: CASSFLWASNTE. The CDR3 in its entirety is CASSFLWASNTEAFF. Full variable domain (rest looked up from reference TRBV28 and TRBJ1-1): DVKVTQSSRYLVKRTGEKVFLECVQDMDHENMFWYRQDPGLGLRLIYFSYDVKMKEKGDIPEGYSVSREKKERFSLILESASTNQTSMYLCASSFLWASNTEAFFGQGTRLTVV.

To note about this clone: The CDR3 is cut off 3 residues early in the read; its end comes from the germline J gene. V usage is TRBV29-1 and J usage is TRBJ2-1; D might be TRBD1 (5 bases). Germline CDR1 reads SQVTM; CDR2 reads ANQGSEA. V was cut by 4 bases and J by 4 bases, with 11 bases left in between. This CDR3 comprises 13 residues. The sequenced part of the CDR3 DNA is TGCAGCGTTGGCCAGGGCTTATACAATGAG. This encodes CSVGQGLYNE. The entire CDR3 protein is CSVGQGLYNEQFF.

To note about this clone: The sequenced fragment ends 3 residues before the CDR3 boundary, so the rest is inferred from the germline J gene. The chain couples TRBV7-6 to TRBJ2-1; no definite D call. Trimming cost V 1 base and J 8 bases, with 6 bases left between them. The V gene's germline CDR1 is SGHVS and CDR2 FNYEAQ. This CDR3 is built from 12 residues. CDR3 protein: CASSLVADEQFF. The DNA read from the CDR3 is TGTGCCAGCAGCTTAGTTGCGGATGAG. The entire variable domain, with the rest obtained from reference TRBV7-6 and TRBJ2-1, is as follows: GAGVSQSPRYKVTKRGQDVALRCDPISGHVSLYWYRQALGQGPEFLTYFNYEAQQDKSGLPNDRFSAERPEGSISTLTIQRTEQRDSAMYRCASSLVADEQFFGPGTRLTVL.

On this clone itself: Read coverage stops 3 residues before the CDR3 terminus; the germline J gene supplies the remainder. V usage is TRBV12-3 or TRBV12-4 and J usage is TRBJ1-2; TRBD1 matches 9 bases. The CDR3 loop spans 13 amino acids. CDR3 protein: CASREQGALGYTF. The DNA read from the CDR3 is TGTGCCAGCAGGGAACAGGGGGCGTTGGGC.